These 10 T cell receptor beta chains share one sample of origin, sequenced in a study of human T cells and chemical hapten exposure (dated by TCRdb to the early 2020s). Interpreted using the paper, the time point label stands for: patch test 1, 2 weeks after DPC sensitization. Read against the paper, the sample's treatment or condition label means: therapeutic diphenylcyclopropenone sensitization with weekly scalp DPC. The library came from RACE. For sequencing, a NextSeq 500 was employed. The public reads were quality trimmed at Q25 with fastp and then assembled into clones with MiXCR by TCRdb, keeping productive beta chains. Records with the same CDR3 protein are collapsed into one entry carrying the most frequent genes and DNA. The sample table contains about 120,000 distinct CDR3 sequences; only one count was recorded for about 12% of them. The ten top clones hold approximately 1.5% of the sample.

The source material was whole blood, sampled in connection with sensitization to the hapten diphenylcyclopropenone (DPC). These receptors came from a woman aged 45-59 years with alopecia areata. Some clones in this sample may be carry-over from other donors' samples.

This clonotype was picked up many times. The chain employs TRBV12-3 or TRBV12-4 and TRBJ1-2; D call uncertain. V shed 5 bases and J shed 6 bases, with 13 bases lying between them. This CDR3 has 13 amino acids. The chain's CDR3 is CASSPPGPNGYTF. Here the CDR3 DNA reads TGTGCCAGCAGTCCACCGGGTCCCAATGGCTACACCTTC.

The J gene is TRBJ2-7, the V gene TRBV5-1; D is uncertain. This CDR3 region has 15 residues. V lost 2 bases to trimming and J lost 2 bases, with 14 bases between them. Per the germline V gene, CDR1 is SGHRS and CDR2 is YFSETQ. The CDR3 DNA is TGCGCCAGCAGCTTTCAGTCCATTCCTACCTACGAGCAGTACTTC. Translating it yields CASSFQSIPTYEQYF.

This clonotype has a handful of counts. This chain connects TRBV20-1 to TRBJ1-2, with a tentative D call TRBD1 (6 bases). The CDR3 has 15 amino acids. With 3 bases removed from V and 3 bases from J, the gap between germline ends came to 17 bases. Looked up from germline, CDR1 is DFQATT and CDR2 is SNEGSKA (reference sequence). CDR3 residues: CSASQLQAGDYGYTF. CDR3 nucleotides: TGCAGTGCTAGCCAGTTGCAAGCAGGGGACTATGGCTACACCTTC.

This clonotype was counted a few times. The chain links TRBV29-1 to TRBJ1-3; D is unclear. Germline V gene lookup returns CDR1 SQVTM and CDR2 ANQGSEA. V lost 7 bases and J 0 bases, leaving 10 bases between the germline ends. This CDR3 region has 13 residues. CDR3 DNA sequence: TGCAGCGCGTCCACCTTCTCTGGAAACACCATATATTTT. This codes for CSASTFSGNTIYF.

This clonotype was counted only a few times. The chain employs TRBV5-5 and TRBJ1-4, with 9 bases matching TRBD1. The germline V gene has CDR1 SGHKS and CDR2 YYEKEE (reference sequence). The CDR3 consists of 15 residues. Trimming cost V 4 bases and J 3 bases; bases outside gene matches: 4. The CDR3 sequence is CASSARQGANEKLFF. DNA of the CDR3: TGTGCCAGCAGCGCCAGACAGGGGGCTAATGAAAAACTGTTTTTT.

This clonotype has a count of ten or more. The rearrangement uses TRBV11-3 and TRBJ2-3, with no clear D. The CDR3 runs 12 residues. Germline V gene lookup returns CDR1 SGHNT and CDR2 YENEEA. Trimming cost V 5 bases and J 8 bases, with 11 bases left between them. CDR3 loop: CASSLTTGTQYF. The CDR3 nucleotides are TGTGCCAGCAGCCTCACCACGGGTACGCAGTATTTT.

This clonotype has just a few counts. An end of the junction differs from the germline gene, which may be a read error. The CDR3 is CASSVAGTSGLRRQETQYF. The CDR3 region has the DNA TGTGCCAGCAGTGTAGCCGGGACTAGCGGTTTAAGGCGGCAAGAGACCCAGTACTTC. The gene calls are TRBV12-3 or TRBV12-4 and TRBJ2-5; 11 nucleotides align to TRBD2. The CDR3 runs to 19 residues.

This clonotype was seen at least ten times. CDR3 coding DNA: TGCAGTGCTAGAGAAGGGAGCTCCGCCGCCTACGAGCAGTACTTC. Protein: CSAREGSSAAYEQYF. V gene TRBV20-1 combines with J gene TRBJ2-7; maybe TRBD2 (5 bases). The CDR3 loop spans 15 amino acids. In germline, CDR1 is DFQATT, CDR2 SNEGSKA (reference sequence). With 0 bases removed from V and 2 bases from J, the gap between germline ends came to 14 bases.

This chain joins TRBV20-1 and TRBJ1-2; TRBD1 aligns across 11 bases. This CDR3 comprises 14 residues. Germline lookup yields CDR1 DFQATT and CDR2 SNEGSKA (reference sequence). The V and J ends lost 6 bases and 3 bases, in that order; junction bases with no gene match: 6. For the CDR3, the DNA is TGCAGTGCCCCCCTGGGACAGGGGGACTATGGCTACACCTTC. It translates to CSAPLGQGDYGYTF.

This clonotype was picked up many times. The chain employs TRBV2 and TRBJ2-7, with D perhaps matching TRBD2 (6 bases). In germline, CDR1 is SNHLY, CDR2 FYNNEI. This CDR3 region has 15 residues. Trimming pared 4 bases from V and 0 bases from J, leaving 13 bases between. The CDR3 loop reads CASSGSGWGSYEQYF. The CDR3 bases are TGTGCCAGCAGTGGTAGCGGTTGGGGCTCCTACGAGCAGTACTTC. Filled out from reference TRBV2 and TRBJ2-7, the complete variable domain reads EPEVTQTPSHQVTQMGQEVILRCVPISNHLYFYWYRQILGQKVEFLVSFYNNEISEKSEIFDDQFSVERPDGSNFTLKIRSTKLEDSAMYFCASSGSGWGSYEQYFGPGTRLTVT.